This T cell receptor beta chain was documented in a study of Ad26.COV2.S vaccination and SARS-CoV-2 variants. Study-wide points: Once vaccination had occurred, spike-specific CD8+ and CD4+ T cell responses reportedly showed substantial breadth. Vaccine and placebo recipients had similar non-spike TCR breadth. Vaccine recipients posted higher spike-specific TCR breadth than their placebo counterparts. Using TCR breadth and depth analyses may have led to underestimated total T cell responses.

The CDR3 runs 12 residues. V gave up 2 bases and J gave up 5 bases, with 6 bases separating them. Germline V lookup: CDR1 LNHNV, CDR2 YYDKDF (reference sequence). The repertoire was sequenced with immunoSEQ multiplex PCR; TCRdb's copy has only in-frame clones and lacks some. The repertoire holds about 350,000 clones, with 92% as singletons. As for this clone: Its specificity is not known.

The chain is built from TRBV15 and TRBJ1-2; D is unclear. The sequencing used peripheral blood, collected after recovery from COVID-19. The sequence derives from a human donor who had recovered from COVID-19. In DNA, the CDR3 is TGTGCCACCAGCAGACAGGCGTATGGCTACACCTTC. Translation: CATSRQAYGYTF. Full variable domain (outside the CDR3, taken from reference TRBV15 and TRBJ1-2): DAMVIQNPRYQVTQFGKPVTLSCSQTLNHNVMYWYQQKSSQAPKLLFHYYDKDFNNEADTPDNFQSRRPNTSFCFLDIRSPGLGDTAMYLCATSRQAYGYTFGSGTRLTVV.